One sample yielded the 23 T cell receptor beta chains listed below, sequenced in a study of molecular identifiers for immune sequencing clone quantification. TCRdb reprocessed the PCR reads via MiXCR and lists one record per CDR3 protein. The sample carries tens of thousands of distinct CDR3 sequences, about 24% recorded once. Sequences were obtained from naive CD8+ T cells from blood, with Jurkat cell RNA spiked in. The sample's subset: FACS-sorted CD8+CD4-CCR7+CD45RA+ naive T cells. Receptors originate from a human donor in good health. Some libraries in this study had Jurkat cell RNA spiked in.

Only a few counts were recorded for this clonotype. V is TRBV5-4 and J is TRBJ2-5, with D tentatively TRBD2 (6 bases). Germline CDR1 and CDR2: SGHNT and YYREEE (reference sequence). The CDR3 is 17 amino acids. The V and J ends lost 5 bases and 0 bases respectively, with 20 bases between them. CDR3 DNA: TGTGCCAGCAGTCGCACGTCCGGGGGATATAACCAAGAGACCCAGTACTTC. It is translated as CASSRTSGGYNQETQYF.

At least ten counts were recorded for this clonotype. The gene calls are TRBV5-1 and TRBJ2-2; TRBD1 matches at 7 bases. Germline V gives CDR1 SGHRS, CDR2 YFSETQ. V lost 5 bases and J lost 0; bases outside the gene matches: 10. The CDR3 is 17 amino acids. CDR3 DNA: TGCGCCAGCAGTCCTCGTAGGACAGGAGCGAACACCGGGGAGCTGTTTTTT. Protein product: CASSPRRTGANTGELFF.

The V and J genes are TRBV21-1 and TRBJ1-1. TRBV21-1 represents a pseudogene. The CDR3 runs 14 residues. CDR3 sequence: CASSPPRRSPEAFF. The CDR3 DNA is TGTGCCAGCAGCCCCCCCCGAAGATCCCCGGAAGCTTTCTTT.

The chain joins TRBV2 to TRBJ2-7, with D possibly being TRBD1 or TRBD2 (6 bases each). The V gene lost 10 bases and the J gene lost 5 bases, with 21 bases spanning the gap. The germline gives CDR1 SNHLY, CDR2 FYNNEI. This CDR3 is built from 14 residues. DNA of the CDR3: TGTGCCAAGGGGGGCGGAGAGGGAAGGGACGAGCAGTACTTC. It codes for CAKGGGEGRDEQYF.

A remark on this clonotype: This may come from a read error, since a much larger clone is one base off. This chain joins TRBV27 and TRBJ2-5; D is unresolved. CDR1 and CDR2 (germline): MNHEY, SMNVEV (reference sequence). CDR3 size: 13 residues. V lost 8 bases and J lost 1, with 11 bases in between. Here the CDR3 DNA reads TGTGCCAGCTGTACTCGTCGCCAAGAGACCCAGTACTTC. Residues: CASCTRRQETQYF.

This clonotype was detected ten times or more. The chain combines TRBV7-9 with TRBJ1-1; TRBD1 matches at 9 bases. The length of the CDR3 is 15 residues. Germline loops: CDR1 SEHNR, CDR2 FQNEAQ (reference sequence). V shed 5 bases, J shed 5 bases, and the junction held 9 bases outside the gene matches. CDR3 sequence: CASSPRGQGRTEAFF. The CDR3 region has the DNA TGTGCCAGCAGCCCTAGGGGACAGGGAAGAACTGAAGCTTTCTTT.

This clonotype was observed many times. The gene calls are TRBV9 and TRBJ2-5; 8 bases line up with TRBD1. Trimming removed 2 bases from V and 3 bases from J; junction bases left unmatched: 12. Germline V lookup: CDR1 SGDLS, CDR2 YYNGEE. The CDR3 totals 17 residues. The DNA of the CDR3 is TGTGCCAGCAGCGTCGAGCCGGGACAGGTCTCCAAAGAGACCCAGTACTTC. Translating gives CASSVEPGQVSKETQYF.

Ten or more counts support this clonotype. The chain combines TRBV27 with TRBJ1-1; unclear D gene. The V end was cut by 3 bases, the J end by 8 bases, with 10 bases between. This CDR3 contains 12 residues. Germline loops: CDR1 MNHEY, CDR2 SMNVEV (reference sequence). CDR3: CASSLPGLEAFF. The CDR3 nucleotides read TGTGCCAGCAGTTTGCCTGGGCTCGAAGCTTTCTTT.

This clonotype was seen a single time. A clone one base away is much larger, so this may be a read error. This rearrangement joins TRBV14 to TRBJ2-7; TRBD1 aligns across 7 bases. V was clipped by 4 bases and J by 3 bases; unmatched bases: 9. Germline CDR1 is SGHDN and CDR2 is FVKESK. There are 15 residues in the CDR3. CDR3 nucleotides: TGTGCCAGCAGCCTAGGGACAGCGTTCTACTACGAGCAGTACTTC. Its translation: CASSLGTAFYYEQYF.

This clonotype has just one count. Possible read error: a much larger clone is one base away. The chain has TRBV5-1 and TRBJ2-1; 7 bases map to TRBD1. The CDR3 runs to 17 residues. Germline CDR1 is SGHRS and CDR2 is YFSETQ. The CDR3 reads CAGSLGPGQVPYNEQFF. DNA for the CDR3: TGCGCCGGCAGCTTGGGTCCCGGACAGGTCCCCTACAATGAGCAGTTCTTC.

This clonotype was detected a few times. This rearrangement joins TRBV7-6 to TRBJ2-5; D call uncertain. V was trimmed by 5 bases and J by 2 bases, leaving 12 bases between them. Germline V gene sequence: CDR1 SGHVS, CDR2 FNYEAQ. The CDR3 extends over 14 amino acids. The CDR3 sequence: CASSIDLLQETQYF. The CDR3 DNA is TGTGCCAGCAGCATCGACTTGTTACAAGAGACCCAGTACTTC. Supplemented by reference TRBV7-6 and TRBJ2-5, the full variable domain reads GAGVSQSPRYKVTKRGQDVALRCDPISGHVSLYWYRQALGQGPEFLTYFNYEAQQDKSGLPNDRFSAERPEGSISTLTIQRTEQRDSAMYRCASSIDLLQETQYFGPGTRLLVL.

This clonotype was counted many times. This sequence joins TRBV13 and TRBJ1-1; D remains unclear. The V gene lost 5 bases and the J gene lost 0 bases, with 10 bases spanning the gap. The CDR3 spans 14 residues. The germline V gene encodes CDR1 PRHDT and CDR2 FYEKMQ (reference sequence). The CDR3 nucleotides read TGTGCCAGCAGCGAAAAAAATATGAACACTGAAGCTTTCTTT. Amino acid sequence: CASSEKNMNTEAFF.

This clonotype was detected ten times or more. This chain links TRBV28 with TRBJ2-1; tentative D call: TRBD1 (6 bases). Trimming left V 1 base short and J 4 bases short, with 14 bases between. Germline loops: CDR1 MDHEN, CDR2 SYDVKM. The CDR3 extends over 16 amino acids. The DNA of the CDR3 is TGTGCCAGCAGTTTATACCGGACAGCTACTTACAATGAGCAGTTCTTC. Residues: CASSLYRTATYNEQFF.

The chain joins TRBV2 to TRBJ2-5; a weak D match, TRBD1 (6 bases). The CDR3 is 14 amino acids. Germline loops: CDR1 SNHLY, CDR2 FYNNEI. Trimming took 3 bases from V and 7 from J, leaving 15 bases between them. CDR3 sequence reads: CASSDTGPEWTQYF. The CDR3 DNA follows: TGTGCCAGCAGTGATACAGGGCCCGAATGGACCCAGTACTTC.

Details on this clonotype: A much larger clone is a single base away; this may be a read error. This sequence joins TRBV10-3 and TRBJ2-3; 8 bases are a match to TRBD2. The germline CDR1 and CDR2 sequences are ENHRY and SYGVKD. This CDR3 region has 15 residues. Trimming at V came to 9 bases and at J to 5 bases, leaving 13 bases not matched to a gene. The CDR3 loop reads CAMRREKAGEDTQYF. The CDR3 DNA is TGTGCCATGCGCCGGGAGAAAGCGGGAGAAGATACGCAGTATTTT.

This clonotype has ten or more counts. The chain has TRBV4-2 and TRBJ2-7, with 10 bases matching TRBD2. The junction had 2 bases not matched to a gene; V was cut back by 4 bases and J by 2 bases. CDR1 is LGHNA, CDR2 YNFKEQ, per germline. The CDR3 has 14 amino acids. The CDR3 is CASSPGTSAYEQYF. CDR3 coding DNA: TGTGCCAGCAGCCCCGGGACTAGCGCCTACGAGCAGTACTTC.

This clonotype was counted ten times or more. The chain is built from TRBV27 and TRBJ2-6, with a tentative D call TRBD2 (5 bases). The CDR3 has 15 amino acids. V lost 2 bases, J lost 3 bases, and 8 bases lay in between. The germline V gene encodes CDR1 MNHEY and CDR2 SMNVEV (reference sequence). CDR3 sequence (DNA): TGTGCCAGCAGTTTAGGAGGTGGTGGGGCCAACGTCCTGACTTTC. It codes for CASSLGGGGANVLTF. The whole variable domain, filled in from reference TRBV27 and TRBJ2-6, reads EAQVTQNPRYLITVTGKKLTVTCSQNMNHEYMSWYRQDPGLGLRQIYYSMNVEVTDKGDVPEGYKVSRKEKRNFPLILESPSPNQTSLYFCASSLGGGGANVLTFGAGSRLTVL.

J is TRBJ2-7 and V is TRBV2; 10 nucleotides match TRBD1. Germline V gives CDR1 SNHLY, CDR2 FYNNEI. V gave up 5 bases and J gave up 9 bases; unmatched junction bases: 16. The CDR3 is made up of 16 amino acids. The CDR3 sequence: CASSPTGGPRGDGQYF. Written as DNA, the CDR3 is TGTGCCAGCAGTCCGACAGGGGGCCCCCGTGGGGACGGGCAGTACTTC.

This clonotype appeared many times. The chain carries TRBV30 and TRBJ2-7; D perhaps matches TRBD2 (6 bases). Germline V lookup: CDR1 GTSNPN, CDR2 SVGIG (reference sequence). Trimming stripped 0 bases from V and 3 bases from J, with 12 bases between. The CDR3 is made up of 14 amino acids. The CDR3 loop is CAWSVTGVGYEQYF. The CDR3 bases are TGTGCCTGGAGTGTAACGGGGGTAGGCTACGAGCAGTACTTC.

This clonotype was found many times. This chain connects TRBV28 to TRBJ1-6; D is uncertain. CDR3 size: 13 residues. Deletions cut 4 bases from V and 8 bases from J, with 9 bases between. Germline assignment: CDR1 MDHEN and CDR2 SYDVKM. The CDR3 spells CASSSRSYSPLHF. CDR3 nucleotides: TGTGCCAGCAGTTCCCGTTCATATTCACCCCTCCACTTT.

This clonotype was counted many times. The CDR3 region is CASRLAHNEQFF. CDR3 nucleotide sequence: TGTGCCAGTAGACTAGCTCACAATGAGCAGTTCTTC. J is TRBJ2-1 and V is TRBV19; tentatively, D is TRBD2 (6 bases). CDR3 length: 12 amino acids. Germline V gene data show CDR1 as LNHDA and CDR2 as SQIVND (reference sequence). The V and J ends lost 6 bases and 5 bases respectively, with 8 bases between them.

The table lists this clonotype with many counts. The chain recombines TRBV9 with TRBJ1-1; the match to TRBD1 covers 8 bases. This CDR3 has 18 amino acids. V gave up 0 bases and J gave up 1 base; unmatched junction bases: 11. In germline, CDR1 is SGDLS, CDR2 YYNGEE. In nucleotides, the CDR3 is TGTGCCAGCAGCGTAGATTTTGGGGGACAGGCGCCGAACACTGAAGCTTTCTTT. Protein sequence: CASSVDFGGQAPNTEAFF.

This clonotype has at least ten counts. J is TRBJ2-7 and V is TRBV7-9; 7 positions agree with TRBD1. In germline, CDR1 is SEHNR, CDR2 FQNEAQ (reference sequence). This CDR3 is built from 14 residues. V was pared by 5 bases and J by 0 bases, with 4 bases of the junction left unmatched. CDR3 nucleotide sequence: TGTGCCAGCAGCCAGGACAGGAGCTCCTACGAGCAGTACTTC. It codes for CASSQDRSSYEQYF. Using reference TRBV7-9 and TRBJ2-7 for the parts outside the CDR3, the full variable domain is DTGVSQNPRHKITKRGQNVTFRCDPISEHNRLYWYRQTLGQGPEFLTYFQNEAQLEKSRLLSDRFSAERPKGSFSTLEIQRTEQGDSAMYLCASSQDRSSYEQYFGPGTRLTVT.